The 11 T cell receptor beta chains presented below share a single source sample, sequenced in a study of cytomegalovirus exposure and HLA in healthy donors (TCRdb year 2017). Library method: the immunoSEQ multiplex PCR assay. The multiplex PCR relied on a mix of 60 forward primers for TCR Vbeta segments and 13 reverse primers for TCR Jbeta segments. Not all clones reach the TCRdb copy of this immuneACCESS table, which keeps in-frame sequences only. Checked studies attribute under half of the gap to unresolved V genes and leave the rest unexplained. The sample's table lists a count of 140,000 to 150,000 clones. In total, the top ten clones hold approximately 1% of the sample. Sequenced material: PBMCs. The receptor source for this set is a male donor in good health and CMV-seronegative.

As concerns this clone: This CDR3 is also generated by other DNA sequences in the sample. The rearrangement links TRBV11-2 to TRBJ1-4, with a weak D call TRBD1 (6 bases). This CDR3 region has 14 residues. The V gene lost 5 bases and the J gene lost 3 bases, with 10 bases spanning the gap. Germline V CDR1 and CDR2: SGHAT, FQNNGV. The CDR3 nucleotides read TGTGCCAGCAGCCTCGGGGGGCCTAATGAAAAACTGTTTTTT. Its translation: CASSLGGPNEKLFF.

The CDR3 DNA is TGTGCCTGGGGTCCTTGGGGGGGTGCTGAAGCTTTCTTT. This gives the protein CAWGPWGGAEAFF. This chain links TRBV30 with TRBJ1-1, with D perhaps matching TRBD1 (5 bases). Germline V gene sequence: CDR1 GTSNPN, CDR2 SVGIG (reference sequence). Trimming took off 5 bases at V and 6 bases at J, with 16 bases between the two ends. The CDR3 covers 13 residues.

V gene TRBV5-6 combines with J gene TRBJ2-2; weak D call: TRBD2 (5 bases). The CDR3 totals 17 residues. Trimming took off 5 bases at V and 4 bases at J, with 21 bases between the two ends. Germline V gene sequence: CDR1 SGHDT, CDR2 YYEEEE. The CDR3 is CASRLEGGPLPTGELFF. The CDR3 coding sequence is TGTGCCAGCAGGTTAGAGGGCGGGCCCCTACCCACCGGGGAGCTGTTTTTT.

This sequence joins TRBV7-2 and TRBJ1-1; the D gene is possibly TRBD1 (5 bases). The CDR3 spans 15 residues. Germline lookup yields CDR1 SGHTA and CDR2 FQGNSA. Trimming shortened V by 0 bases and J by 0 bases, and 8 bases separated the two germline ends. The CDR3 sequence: CASSLATVLNTEAFF. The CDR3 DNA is TGTGCCAGCAGCTTAGCGACAGTGTTGAACACTGAAGCTTTCTTT.

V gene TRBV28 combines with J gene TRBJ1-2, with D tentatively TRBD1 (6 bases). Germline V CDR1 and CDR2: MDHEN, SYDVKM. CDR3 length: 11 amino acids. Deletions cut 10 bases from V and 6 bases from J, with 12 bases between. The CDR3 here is CATLQGNGYTF. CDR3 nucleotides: TGTGCCACCCTGCAGGGGAATGGCTACACCTTC.

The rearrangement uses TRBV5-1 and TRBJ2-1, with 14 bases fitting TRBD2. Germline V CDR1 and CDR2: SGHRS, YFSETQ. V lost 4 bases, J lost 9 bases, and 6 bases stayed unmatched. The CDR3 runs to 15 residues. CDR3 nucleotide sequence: TGCGCCAGCAGCGTGACTAGCGGGAGGGCCGGTGAGCAGTTCTTC. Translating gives CASSVTSGRAGEQFF.

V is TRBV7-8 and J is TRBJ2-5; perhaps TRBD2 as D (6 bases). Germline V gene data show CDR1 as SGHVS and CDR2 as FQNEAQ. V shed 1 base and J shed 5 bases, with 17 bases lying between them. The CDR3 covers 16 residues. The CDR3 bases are TGTGCCAGCAGCTTAGGGCCAAGCACTGGGGGGGAGACCCAGTACTTC. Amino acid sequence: CASSLGPSTGGETQYF.

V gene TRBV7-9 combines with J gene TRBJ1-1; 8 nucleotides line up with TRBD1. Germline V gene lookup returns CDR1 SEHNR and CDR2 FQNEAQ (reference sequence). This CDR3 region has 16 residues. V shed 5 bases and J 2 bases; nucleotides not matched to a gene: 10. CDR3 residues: CASSLLGGTGNTEAFF. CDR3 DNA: TGTGCCAGCAGCCTACTAGGGGGGACAGGTAACACTGAAGCTTTCTTT.

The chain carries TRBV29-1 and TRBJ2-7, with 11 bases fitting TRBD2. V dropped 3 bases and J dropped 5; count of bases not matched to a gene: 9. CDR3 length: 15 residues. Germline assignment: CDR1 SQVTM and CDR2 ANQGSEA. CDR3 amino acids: CSVEGLAEPSNEQYF. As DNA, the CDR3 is TGCAGCGTTGAGGGACTAGCGGAGCCGAGTAACGAGCAGTACTTC.

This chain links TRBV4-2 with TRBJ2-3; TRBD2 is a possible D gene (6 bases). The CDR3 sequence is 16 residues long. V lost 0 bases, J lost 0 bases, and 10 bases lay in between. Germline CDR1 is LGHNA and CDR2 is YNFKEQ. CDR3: CASSQEPAGSTDTQYF. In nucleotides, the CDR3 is TGTGCCAGCAGCCAAGAACCTGCGGGGAGCACAGATACGCAGTATTTT.

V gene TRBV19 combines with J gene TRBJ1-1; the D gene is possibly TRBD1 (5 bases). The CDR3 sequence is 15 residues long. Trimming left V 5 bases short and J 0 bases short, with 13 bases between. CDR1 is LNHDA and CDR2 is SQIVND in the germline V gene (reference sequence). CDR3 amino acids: CASSQGMTMNTEAFF. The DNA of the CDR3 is TGTGCCAGTAGTCAGGGTATGACCATGAACACTGAAGCTTTCTTT.